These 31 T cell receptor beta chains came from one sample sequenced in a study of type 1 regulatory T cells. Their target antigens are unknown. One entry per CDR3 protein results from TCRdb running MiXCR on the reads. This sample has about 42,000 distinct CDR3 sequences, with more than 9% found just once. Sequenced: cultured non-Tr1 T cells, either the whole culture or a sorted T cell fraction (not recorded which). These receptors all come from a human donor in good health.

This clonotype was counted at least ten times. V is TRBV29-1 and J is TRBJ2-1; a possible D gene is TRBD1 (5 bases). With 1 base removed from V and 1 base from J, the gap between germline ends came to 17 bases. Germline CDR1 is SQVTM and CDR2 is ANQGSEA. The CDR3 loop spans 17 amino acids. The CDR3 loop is CSVEGQGLSFSYNEQFF. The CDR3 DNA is TGCAGCGTTGAAGGGCAGGGCCTCTCCTTTTCCTACAATGAGCAGTTCTTC.

The CDR3 is CASSDRVNNEQFF. CDR3 sequence (DNA): TGTGCCAGCAGTGACAGGGTTAACAATGAGCAGTTCTTC. The rearrangement links TRBV7-2 to TRBJ2-1, with 7 bases that match TRBD1. The V gene's germline CDR1 is SGHTA and CDR2 FQGNSA. The ends lost 6 bases at V and 5 bases at J; junction bases unmatched: 4. The CDR3 loop spans 13 amino acids.

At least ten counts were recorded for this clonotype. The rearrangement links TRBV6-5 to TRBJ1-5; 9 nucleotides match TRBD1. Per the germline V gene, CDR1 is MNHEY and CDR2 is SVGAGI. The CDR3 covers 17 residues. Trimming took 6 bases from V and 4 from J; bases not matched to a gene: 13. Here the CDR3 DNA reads TGTGCCAGCAGCTCGCATTCGACAGGGGGGCAAAATCAGCCCCAGCATTTT. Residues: CASSSHSTGGQNQPQHF.

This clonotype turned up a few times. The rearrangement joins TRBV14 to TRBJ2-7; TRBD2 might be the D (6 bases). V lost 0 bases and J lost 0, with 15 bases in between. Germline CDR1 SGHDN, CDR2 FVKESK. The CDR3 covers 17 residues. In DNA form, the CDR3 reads TGTGCCAGCAGCCAAGATTCGTATCGGGAGAACTCCTACGAGCAGTACTTC. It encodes CASSQDSYRENSYEQYF. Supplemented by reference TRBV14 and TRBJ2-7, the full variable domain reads EAGVTQFPSHSVIEKGQTVTLRCDPISGHDNLYWYRRVMGKEIKFLLHFVKESKQDESGMPNNRFLAERTGGTYSTLKVQPAELEDSGVYFCASSQDSYRENSYEQYFGPGTRLTVT.

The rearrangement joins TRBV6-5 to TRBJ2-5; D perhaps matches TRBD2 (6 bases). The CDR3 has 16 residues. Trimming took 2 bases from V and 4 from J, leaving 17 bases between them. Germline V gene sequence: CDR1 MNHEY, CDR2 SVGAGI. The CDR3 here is CASSYATGVTTETQYF. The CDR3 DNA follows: TGTGCCAGCAGTTACGCGACGGGAGTAACAACAGAGACCCAGTACTTC.

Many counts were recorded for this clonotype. The CDR3 DNA reads as TGTGCCAGCAGTGATGGAGGGACCAGCAATCAGCCCCAGCATTTT. This sequence encodes CASSDGGTSNQPQHF. The chain links TRBV6-1 to TRBJ1-5; D is perhaps TRBD1 (5 bases). The CDR3 is made up of 15 amino acids. The ends were cut back, 3 bases at V and 1 base at J, with 10 bases in the middle. Germline CDR1 and CDR2: MNHNS and SASEGT.

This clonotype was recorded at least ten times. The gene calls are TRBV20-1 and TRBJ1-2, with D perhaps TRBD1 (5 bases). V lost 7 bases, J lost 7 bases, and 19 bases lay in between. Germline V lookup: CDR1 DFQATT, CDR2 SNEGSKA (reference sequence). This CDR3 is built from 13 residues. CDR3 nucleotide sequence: TGCAGTGTCTCGTCCGGGGCAGGAGGTGGCTACACCTTC. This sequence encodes CSVSSGAGGGYTF.

This CDR3 is CSANSGQETQYF. CDR3 DNA: TGCAGCGCGAACTCCGGTCAAGAGACCCAGTACTTC. The chain employs TRBV29-1 and TRBJ2-5; no clear D gene. The length of the CDR3 is 12 residues. V was trimmed by 7 bases and J by 2 bases, leaving 11 bases between them. The germline CDR1 and CDR2 sequences are SQVTM and ANQGSEA. Together with reference TRBV29-1 and TRBJ2-5, the CDR3 gives the full variable domain: SAVISQKPSRDICQRGTSLTIQCQVDSQVTMMFWYRQQPGQSLTLIATANQGSEATYESGFVIDKFPISRPNLTFSTLTVSNMSPEDSSIYLCSANSGQETQYFGPGTRLLVL.

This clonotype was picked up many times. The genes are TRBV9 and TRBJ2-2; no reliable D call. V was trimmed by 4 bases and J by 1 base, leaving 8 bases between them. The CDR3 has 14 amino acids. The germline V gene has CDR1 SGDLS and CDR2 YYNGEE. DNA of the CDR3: TGTGCCAGCAGCTTCCGACAGAACACCGGGGAGCTGTTTTTT. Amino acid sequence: CASSFRQNTGELFF.

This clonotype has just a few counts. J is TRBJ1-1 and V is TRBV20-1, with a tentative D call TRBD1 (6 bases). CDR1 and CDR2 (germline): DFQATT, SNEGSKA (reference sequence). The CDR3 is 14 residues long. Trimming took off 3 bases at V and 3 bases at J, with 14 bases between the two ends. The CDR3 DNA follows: TGCAGTGCTAGGGCAGGGGCAGCTTACACTGAAGCTTTCTTT. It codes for CSARAGAAYTEAFF.

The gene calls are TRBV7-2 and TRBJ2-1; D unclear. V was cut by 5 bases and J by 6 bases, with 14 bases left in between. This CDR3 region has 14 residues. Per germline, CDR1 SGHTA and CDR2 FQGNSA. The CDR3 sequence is CASSPWTDTNEQFF. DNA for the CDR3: TGTGCCAGCAGCCCGTGGACGGATACCAATGAGCAGTTCTTC.

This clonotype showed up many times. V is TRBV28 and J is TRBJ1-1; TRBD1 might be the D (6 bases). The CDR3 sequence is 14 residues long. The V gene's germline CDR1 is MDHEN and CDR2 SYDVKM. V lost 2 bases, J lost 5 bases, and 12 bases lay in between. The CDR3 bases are TGTGCCAGCAGTTTAGTACAGGGTGGGACTGAAGCTTTCTTT. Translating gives CASSLVQGGTEAFF.

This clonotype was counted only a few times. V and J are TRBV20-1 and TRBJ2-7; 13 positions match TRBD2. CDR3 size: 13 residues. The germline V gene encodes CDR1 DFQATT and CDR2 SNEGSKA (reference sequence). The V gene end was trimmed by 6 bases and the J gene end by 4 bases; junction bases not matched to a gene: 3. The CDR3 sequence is CSARTSGSYEQYF. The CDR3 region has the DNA TGCAGTGCCCGGACTAGCGGGAGTTACGAGCAGTACTTC.

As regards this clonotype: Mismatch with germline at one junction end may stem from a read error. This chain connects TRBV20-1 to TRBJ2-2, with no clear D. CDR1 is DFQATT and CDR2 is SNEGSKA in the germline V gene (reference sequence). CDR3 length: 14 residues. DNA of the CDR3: TGCAGTGCTAGGAAGACGCCGAACGCCGGGGAGCTGTTTTTT. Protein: CSARKTPNAGELFF.

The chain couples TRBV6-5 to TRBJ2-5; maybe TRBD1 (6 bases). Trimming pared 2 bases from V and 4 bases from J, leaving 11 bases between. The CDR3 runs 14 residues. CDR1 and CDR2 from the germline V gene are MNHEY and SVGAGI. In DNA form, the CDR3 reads TGTGCCAGCAGTTACGGGGCAGGGGTAGAGACCCAGTACTTC. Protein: CASSYGAGVETQYF.

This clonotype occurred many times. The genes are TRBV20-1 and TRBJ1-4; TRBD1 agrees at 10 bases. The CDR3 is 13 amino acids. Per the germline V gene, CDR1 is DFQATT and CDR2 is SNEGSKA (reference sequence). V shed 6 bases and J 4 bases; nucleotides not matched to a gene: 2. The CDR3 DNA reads TGCAGTGCAAGGACAGGGGGTAATGAAAAACTGTTTTTT. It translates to CSARTGGNEKLFF.

Here the CDR3 reads CASSSIPLVNEQFF. The CDR3 region has the DNA TGTGCCAGCAGTTCAATCCCCCTGGTAAATGAGCAGTTCTTC. The chain links TRBV28 to TRBJ2-1; D ambiguous. The CDR3 runs to 14 residues. Germline V gene data show CDR1 as MDHEN and CDR2 as SYDVKM. V was shortened by 4 bases and J by 7 bases, with 14 bases between the two germline ends.

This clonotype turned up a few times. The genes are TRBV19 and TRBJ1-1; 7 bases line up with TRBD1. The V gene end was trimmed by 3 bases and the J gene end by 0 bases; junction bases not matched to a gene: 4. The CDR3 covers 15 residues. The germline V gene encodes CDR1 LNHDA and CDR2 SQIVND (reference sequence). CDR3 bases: TGTGCCAGTAGTATTACGGACAGGATGAACACTGAAGCTTTCTTT. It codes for CASSITDRMNTEAFF.

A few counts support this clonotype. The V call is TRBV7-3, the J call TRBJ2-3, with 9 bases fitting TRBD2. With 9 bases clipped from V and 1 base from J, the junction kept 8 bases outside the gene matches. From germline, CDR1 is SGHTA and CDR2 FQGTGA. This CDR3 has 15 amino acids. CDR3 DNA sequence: TGTGCCAGGAAAATTAGCGGGAGTCGCACAGATACGCAGTATTTT. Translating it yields CARKISGSRTDTQYF.

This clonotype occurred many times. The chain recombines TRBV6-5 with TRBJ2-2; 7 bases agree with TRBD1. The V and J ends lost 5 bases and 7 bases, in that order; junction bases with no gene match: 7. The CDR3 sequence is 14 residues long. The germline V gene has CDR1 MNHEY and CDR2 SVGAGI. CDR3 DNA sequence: TGTGCCAGCAGTCAAGAGACAGGGTACGGGGAGCTGTTTTTT. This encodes CASSQETGYGELFF.

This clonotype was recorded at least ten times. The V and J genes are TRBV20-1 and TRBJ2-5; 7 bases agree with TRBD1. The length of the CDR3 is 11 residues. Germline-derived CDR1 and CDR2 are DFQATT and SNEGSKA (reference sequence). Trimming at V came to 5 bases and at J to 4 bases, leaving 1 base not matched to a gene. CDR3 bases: TGCAGTGCTGACAGGGTAGAGACCCAGTACTTC. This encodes CSADRVETQYF.

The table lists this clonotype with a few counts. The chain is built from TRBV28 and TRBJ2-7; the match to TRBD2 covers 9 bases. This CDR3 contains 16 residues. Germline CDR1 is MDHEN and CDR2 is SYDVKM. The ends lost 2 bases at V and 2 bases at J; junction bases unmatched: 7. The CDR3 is CASSLGASGTPYEQYF. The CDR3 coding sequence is TGTGCCAGCAGTTTAGGGGCTAGCGGGACCCCCTACGAGCAGTACTTC.

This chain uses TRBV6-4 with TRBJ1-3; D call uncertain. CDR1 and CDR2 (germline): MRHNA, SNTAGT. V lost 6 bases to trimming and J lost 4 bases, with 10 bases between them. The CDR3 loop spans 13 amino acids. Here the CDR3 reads CASSWGSGNTIYF. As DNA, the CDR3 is TGTGCCAGCAGCTGGGGTTCAGGAAACACCATATATTTT.

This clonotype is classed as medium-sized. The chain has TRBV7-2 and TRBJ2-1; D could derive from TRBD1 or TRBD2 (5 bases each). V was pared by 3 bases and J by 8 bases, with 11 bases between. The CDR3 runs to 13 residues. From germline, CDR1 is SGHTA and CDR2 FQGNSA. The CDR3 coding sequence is TGTGCCAGCAGCTTGGGGACCCTGGATGAGCAGTTCTTC. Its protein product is CASSLGTLDEQFF. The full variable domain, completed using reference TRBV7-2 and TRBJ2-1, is GAGVSQSPSNKVTEKGKDVELRCDPISGHTALYWYRQSLGQGLEFLIYFQGNSAPDKSGLPSDRFSAERTGGSVSTLTIQRTQQEDSAVYLCASSLGTLDEQFFGPGTRLTVL.

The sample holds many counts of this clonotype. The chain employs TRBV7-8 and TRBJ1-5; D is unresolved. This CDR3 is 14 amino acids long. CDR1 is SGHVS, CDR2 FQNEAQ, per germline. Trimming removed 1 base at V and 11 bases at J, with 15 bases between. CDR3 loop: CASSLDPIDAAQHF. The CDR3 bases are TGTGCCAGCAGCTTAGATCCAATTGACGCTGCCCAGCATTTT.

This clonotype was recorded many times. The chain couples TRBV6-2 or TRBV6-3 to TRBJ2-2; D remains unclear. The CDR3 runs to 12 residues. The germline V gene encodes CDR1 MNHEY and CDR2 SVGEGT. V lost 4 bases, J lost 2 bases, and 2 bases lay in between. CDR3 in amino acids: CASSSNTGELFF. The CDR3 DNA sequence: TGTGCCAGCAGTTCAAACACCGGGGAGCTGTTTTTT.

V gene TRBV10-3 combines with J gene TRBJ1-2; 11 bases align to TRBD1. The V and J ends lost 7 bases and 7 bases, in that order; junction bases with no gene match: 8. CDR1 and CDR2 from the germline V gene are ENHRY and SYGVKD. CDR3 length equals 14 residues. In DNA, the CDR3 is TGTGCCATCATTAAGCCGGGGACAGGGGGTGGCTACACCTTC. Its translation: CAIIKPGTGGGYTF.

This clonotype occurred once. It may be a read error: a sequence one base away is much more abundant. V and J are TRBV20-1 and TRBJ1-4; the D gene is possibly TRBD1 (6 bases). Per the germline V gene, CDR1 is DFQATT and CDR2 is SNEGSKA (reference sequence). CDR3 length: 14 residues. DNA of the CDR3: TGCAGTGTTAGAAATTACAGGGCTGCTGAAAAACTGTTTTTT. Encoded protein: CSVRNYRAAEKLFF.

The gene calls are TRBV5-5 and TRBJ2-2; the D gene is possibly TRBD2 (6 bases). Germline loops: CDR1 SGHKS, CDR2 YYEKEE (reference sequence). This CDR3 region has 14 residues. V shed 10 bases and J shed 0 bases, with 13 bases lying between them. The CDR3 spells CAGTERSNTGELFF. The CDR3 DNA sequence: TGTGCCGGGACTGAGCGGTCGAACACCGGGGAGCTGTTTTTT.

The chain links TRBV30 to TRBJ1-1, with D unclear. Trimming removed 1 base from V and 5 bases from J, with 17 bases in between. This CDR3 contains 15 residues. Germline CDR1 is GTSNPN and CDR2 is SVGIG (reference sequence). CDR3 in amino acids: CAWSGPGVIRTEAFF. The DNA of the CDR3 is TGTGCCTGGAGTGGCCCCGGGGTAATAAGGACTGAAGCTTTCTTT.

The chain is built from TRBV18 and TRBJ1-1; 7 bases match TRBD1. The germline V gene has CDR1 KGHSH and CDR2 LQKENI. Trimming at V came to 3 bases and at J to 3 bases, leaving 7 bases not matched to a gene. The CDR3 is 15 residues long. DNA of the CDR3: TGTGCCAGCTCACCGTCAGCAGGGGGGGACACTGAAGCTTTCTTT. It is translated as CASSPSAGGDTEAFF.